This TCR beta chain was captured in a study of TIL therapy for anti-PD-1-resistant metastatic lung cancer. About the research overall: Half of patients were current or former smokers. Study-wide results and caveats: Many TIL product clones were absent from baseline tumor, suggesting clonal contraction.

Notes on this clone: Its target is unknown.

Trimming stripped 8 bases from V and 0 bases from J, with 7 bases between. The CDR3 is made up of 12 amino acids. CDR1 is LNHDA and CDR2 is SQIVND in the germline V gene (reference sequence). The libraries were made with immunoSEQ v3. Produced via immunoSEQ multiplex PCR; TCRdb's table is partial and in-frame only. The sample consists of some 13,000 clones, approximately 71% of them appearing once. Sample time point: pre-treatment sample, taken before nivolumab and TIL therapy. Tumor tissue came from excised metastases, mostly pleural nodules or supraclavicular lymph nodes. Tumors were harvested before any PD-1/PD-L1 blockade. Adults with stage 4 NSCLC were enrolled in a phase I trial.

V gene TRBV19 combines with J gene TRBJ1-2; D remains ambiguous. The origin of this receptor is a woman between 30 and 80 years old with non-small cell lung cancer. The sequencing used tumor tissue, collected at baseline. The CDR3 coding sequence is TGTGCCAGTTCAGAGGCTAACTATGGCTACACCTTC. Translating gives CASSEANYGYTF.